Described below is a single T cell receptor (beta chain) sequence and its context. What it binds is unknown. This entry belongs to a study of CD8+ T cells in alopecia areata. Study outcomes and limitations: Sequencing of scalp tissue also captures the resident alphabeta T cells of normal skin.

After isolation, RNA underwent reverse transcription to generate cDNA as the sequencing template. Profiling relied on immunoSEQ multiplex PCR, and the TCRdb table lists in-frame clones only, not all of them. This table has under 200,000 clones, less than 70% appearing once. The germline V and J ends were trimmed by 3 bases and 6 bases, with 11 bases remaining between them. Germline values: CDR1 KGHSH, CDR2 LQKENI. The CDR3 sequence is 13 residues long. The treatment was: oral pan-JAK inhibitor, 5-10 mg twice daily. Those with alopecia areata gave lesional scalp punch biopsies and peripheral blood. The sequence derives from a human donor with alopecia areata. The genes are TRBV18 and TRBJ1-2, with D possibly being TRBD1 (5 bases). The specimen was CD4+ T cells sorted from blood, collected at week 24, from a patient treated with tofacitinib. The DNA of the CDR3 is TGTGCCAGCTCACCGCGAGGGGCGGATGGCTACACCTTC. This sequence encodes CASSPRGADGYTF.